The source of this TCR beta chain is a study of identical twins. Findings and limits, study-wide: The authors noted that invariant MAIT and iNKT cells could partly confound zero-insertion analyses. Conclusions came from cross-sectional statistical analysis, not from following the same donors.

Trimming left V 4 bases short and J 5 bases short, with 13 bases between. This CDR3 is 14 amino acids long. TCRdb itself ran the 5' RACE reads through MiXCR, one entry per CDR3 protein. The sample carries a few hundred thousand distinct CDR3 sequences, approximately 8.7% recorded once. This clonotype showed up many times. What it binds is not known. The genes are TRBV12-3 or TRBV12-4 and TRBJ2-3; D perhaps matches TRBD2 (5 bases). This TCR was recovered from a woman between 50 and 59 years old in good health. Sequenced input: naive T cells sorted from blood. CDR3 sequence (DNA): TGTGCCAGCAGTTACACTAGTTTTGAAGATACGCAGTATTTT. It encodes CASSYTSFEDTQYF.